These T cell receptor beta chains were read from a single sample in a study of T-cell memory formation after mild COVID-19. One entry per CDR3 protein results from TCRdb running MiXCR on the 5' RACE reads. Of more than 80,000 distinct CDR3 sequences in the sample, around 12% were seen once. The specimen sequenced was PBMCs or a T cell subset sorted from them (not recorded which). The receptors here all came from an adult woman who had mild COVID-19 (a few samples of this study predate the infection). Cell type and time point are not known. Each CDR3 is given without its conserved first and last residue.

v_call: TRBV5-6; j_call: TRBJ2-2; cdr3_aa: ASSRPVTGELF
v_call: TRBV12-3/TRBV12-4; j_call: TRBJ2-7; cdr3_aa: ASSPGYRYEQY
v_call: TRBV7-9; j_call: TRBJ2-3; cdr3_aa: ASSWTGEDTQY
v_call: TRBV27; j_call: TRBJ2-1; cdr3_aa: ASSLPQGHEQF
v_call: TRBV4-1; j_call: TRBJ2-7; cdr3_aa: ASHRGPLAGGRYEQY
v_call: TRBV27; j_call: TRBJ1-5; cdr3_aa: ASSLSGGSSNQPQH
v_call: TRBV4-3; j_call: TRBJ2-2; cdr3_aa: ASSGSPNTGELF
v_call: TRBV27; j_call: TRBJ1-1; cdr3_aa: ASSFGLNTEAF
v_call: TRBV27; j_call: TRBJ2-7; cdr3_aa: ASSLYQTSGMYEQY
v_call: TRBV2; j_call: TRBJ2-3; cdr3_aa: ASSEIGTDTQY
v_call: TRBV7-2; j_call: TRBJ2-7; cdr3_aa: ASSSQGMSGSYEQY
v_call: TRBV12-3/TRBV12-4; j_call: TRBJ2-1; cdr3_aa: ASSPVRGGRDNEQF
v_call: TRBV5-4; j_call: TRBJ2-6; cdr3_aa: ASSDRLAGAGANVLT
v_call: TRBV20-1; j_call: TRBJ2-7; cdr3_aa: SAFGLTTFDEQY
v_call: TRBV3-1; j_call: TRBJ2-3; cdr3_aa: ASSQDSPDTQY
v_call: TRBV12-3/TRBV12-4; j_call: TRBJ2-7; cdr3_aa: ASTQGQGSYEQY